The clone carrying this T cell receptor beta chain was detected many times. The data were taken from a study of control samples from healthy donors and cancer patients. Germline CDR1 reads SGHTA; CDR2 reads FQGNSA. This CDR3 is 12 amino acids long. Trimming took 1 base from V and 10 from J, leaving 5 bases between them. Sequenced by immunoSEQ multiplex PCR; TCRdb stores in-frame clones only, minus some. The sample shows some 130,000 clones, 85% to 95% of them seen only once. The sample taken for sequencing was blood. This TCR derives from a man aged 18 to 30 in good health. This rearrangement joins TRBV7-2 to TRBJ1-6, with a tentative D call TRBD1 (5 bases). The CDR3 sequence is CASSLGGSPLHF. The CDR3 DNA reads TGTGCCAGCAGCTTAGGGGGCTCACCCCTCCACTTT.